This is a list of T cell receptor beta chains from one sample in a study of cytomegalovirus exposure and HLA in healthy donors. The repertoire was sequenced with immunoSEQ multiplex PCR; TCRdb's copy has only in-frame clones and lacks some. This table has some 130,000 clones, roughly 78% appearing once. The sample comprised PBMCs. The source is a man aged 50 or older in good health and CMV-seropositive. Both conserved end residues are part of each CDR3. Each record gives: J gene, clone size, D gene, V gene, CDR3 protein, CDR3 DNA. The D gene is left open where the match is weak. Size is stated for part of the rows, as once, few or many counts, or as a class when the clone is expanded.

j_call: TRBJ1-2; clone_size: few; d_call: -; v_call: TRBV28; cdr3_aa: CASSLRGSHGYTF; cdr3_nt: TGTGCCAGCAGTTTAAGGGGATCGCATGGCTACACCTTC
j_call: TRBJ1-2; clone_size: few; d_call: -; v_call: TRBV14; cdr3_aa: CASSQYGGNYGYTF; cdr3_nt: TGTGCCAGCAGCCAGTATGGGGGCAACTATGGCTACACCTTC
j_call: TRBJ2-5; clone_size: -; d_call: TRBD2; v_call: TRBV2; cdr3_aa: CASTYSGGVQETQYF; cdr3_nt: TGTGCCAGCACCTATAGCGGGGGGGTCCAAGAGACCCAGTACTTC
j_call: TRBJ2-3; clone_size: -; d_call: TRBD2; v_call: TRBV6-5; cdr3_aa: CASSRSGSVGDTQYF; cdr3_nt: TGTGCCAGCAGTCGTAGCGGGAGTGTGGGAGATACGCAGTATTTT
j_call: TRBJ2-3; clone_size: -; d_call: -; v_call: TRBV9; cdr3_aa: CASSVEKLPTDTQYF; cdr3_nt: TGTGCCAGCAGCGTAGAGAAGCTACCCACAGATACGCAGTATTTT
j_call: TRBJ2-3; clone_size: -; d_call: -; v_call: TRBV5-8; cdr3_aa: CASSLIGTDTQYF; cdr3_nt: TGTGCCAGCAGCTTGATCGGCACAGATACGCAGTATTTT
j_call: TRBJ2-7; clone_size: few; d_call: TRBD1; v_call: TRBV13; cdr3_aa: CASRRTGGYEQYF; cdr3_nt: TGTGCCAGCAGGCGGACAGGGGGCTACGAGCAGTACTTC
j_call: TRBJ2-2; clone_size: -; d_call: -; v_call: TRBV7-2; cdr3_aa: CASSLVGAPRELFF; cdr3_nt: TGTGCCAGCAGCTTAGTAGGGGCCCCCCGGGAGCTGTTTTTT
j_call: TRBJ2-2; clone_size: -; d_call: -; v_call: TRBV7-3; cdr3_aa: CASSLNNGELFF; cdr3_nt: TGTGCCAGCAGCCTTAACAACGGGGAGCTGTTTTTT
j_call: TRBJ2-1; clone_size: many; d_call: -; v_call: TRBV4-3; cdr3_aa: CASSQAATASYNEQFF; cdr3_nt: TGCGCCAGCAGCCAAGCGGCGACAGCTTCCTACAATGAGCAGTTCTTC
j_call: TRBJ2-1; clone_size: few; d_call: -; v_call: TRBV21-1; cdr3_aa: CASSRPGAHEQFF; cdr3_nt: TGTGCCAGCAGCAGGCCAGGGGCCCATGAGCAGTTCTTC
j_call: TRBJ1-2; clone_size: -; d_call: TRBD1; v_call: TRBV15; cdr3_aa: CATGDSDSIGYTF; cdr3_nt: TGTGCCACCGGGGACAGCGACTCAATAGGCTACACCTTC
j_call: TRBJ1-2; clone_size: -; d_call: -; v_call: TRBV29-1; cdr3_aa: CSVTWGQYGYTF; cdr3_nt: TGCAGCGTGACGTGGGGCCAGTATGGCTACACCTTC
j_call: TRBJ1-2; clone_size: -; d_call: TRBD1; v_call: TRBV29-1; cdr3_aa: CSVAPQGKTDYTF; cdr3_nt: TGCAGCGTGGCACCACAGGGGAAGACTGACTACACCTTC
j_call: TRBJ2-7; clone_size: -; d_call: -; v_call: TRBV4-3; cdr3_aa: CASSQGASYEQYF; cdr3_nt: TGCGCCAGCAGCCAAGGGGCGTCCTACGAGCAGTACTTC
j_call: TRBJ2-2; clone_size: -; d_call: TRBD1; v_call: TRBV6-5; cdr3_aa: CASSSTGTVLSGELFF; cdr3_nt: TGTGCCAGCAGTTCCACCGGGACAGTACTTTCCGGGGAGCTGTTTTTT
j_call: TRBJ2-1; clone_size: -; d_call: TRBD2; v_call: TRBV15; cdr3_aa: CATSRDRDGGASEQFF; cdr3_nt: TGTGCCACCAGCAGAGATCGGGACGGGGGGGCATCTGAGCAGTTCTTC
j_call: TRBJ1-1; clone_size: -; d_call: -; v_call: TRBV6-1; cdr3_aa: CATFSRTEAFF; cdr3_nt: TGTGCCACCTTTTCGAGAACTGAAGCTTTCTTT
j_call: TRBJ2-1; clone_size: -; d_call: -; v_call: TRBV15; cdr3_aa: CATSSQPTGSSYNEQFF; cdr3_nt: TGTGCCACCAGCTCCCAACCCACAGGGAGCTCCTACAATGAGCAGTTCTTC
j_call: TRBJ1-1; clone_size: -; d_call: TRBD1; v_call: TRBV28; cdr3_aa: CASSQGTGDLYGTEAFF; cdr3_nt: TGTGCCAGCAGTCAAGGGACAGGGGATTTATACGGCACTGAAGCTTTCTTT
j_call: TRBJ1-1; clone_size: -; d_call: -; v_call: TRBV25-1; cdr3_aa: CASSDHRADTEAFF; cdr3_nt: TGTGCCAGCAGTGATCACAGGGCGGACACTGAAGCTTTCTTT
j_call: TRBJ2-1; clone_size: -; d_call: TRBD1; v_call: TRBV7-3; cdr3_aa: CASSLKAAETGTYNEQFF; cdr3_nt: TGTGCCAGCAGCTTAAAGGCCGCTGAGACAGGGACCTACAATGAGCAGTTCTTC
j_call: TRBJ2-7; clone_size: -; d_call: TRBD2; v_call: TRBV5-1; cdr3_aa: CASSFSGGLSYEQYF; cdr3_nt: TGCGCCAGCAGCTTCAGCGGGGGGCTCTCCTACGAGCAGTACTTC
j_call: TRBJ2-7; clone_size: -; d_call: TRBD1; v_call: TRBV4-2; cdr3_aa: CASSRGQDYEQYF; cdr3_nt: TGTGCCAGCAGCAGGGGACAGGACTACGAGCAGTACTTC
j_call: TRBJ2-5; clone_size: -; d_call: -; v_call: TRBV6-1; cdr3_aa: CASRPVSRETQYF; cdr3_nt: TGTGCCAGCAGACCGGTGTCAAGAGAGACCCAGTACTTC
j_call: TRBJ2-2; clone_size: -; d_call: TRBD1; v_call: TRBV5-8; cdr3_aa: CASSSGQVTGELFF; cdr3_nt: TGTGCCAGCAGCTCCGGACAGGTCACCGGGGAGCTGTTTTTT
j_call: TRBJ2-2; clone_size: -; d_call: -; v_call: TRBV19; cdr3_aa: CASSPFETGELFF; cdr3_nt: TGTGCCAGTAGTCCCTTTGAGACCGGGGAGCTGTTTTTT
j_call: TRBJ1-1; clone_size: -; d_call: TRBD1; v_call: TRBV5-1; cdr3_aa: CASSLEEGASEAFF; cdr3_nt: TGCGCCAGCAGCTTGGAAGAGGGGGCTTCCGAAGCTTTCTTT
j_call: TRBJ1-3; clone_size: -; d_call: TRBD1; v_call: TRBV25-1; cdr3_aa: CASSEGGQGGNTIYF; cdr3_nt: TGTGCCAGCAGTGAAGGTGGACAGGGTGGGAACACCATATATTTT
j_call: TRBJ2-2; clone_size: -; d_call: TRBD1; v_call: TRBV10-3; cdr3_aa: CAISEGDRAGELFF; cdr3_nt: TGTGCCATCAGTGAGGGGGACAGGGCCGGGGAGCTGTTTTTT
j_call: TRBJ2-1; clone_size: -; d_call: TRBD1; v_call: TRBV6-5; cdr3_aa: CASSRDRGGNEQFF; cdr3_nt: TGTGCCAGCAGCAGGGACAGGGGAGGAAATGAGCAGTTCTTC
j_call: TRBJ2-7; clone_size: -; d_call: -; v_call: TRBV5-1; cdr3_aa: CASSPQGGVTYEQYF; cdr3_nt: TGCGCCAGCAGCCCCCAGGGCGGGGTTACATACGAGCAGTACTTC
j_call: TRBJ1-2; clone_size: few; d_call: -; v_call: TRBV11-2; cdr3_aa: CASSLATDKSYTF; cdr3_nt: TGTGCCAGCAGCTTAGCGACGGACAAGAGCTACACCTTC
j_call: TRBJ2-7; clone_size: -; d_call: -; v_call: TRBV27; cdr3_aa: CASSRLRAYEQYF; cdr3_nt: TGTGCCAGCAGTAGACTCAGGGCCTACGAGCAGTACTTC
j_call: TRBJ2-1; clone_size: -; d_call: TRBD2; v_call: TRBV28; cdr3_aa: CASSSFSGRADNEQFF; cdr3_nt: TGTGCCAGCAGTTCCTTTAGCGGGAGGGCCGACAATGAGCAGTTCTTC
j_call: TRBJ1-5; clone_size: -; d_call: TRBD1; v_call: TRBV28; cdr3_aa: CASSSSTGGKRPQHF; cdr3_nt: TGTGCCAGCAGTTCCTCGACAGGGGGCAAAAGGCCCCAGCATTTT